A selection of T cell receptor beta chains follows, all from one sample in a study of blood T cells in healthy people across ages. From the 5' RACE reads, TCRdb called clonotypes with MiXCR, one entry per CDR3 protein. The table includes 1,100,000 or so distinct CDR3 sequences, 45% detected once. Sequencing was done on a sample of blood. The receptors originated from a woman in her fifties or sixties in good health. Each CDR3 is given with its conserved first and last residue. The order of the fields is CDR3 length, V gene, D gene, J gene, clone size, CDR3 protein, CDR3 DNA. The D gene is left open where the match is weak. Clone sizes are given selectively: once, few, many, or a class where the clone is expanded.

16	TRBV7-9	TRBD1	TRBJ1-1	NA	CASSSPLDRQNTEAFF	TGTGCCAGCAGCTCCCCTTTGGACAGGCAGAACACTGAAGCTTTCTTT
15	TRBV5-1	TRBD2	TRBJ2-5	NA	CASSSFSGRENEQYF	TGCGCCAGCAGCTCCTTTAGCGGGAGGGAGAATGAGCAGTACTTC
14	TRBV24-1	NA	TRBJ2-5	NA	CTTSEQGVPETQYF	TGTACCACCAGTGAACAGGGCGTTCCAGAGACCCAGTACTTC
14	TRBV20-1	NA	TRBJ1-1	NA	CSASIFGIGTEAFF	TGCAGTGCTAGTATTTTTGGGATTGGTACTGAAGCTTTCTTT
17	TRBV28	TRBD2	TRBJ2-7	NA	CASSYPLAGNPYNEQYF	TGTGCCAGCAGCTACCCCCTAGCGGGGAATCCCTACAATGAGCAGTACTTC
11	TRBV20-1	NA	TRBJ1-1	few	CSKRGDTEAFF	TGCTCTAAGAGGGGTGACACTGAAGCTTTCTTT
16	TRBV20-1	NA	TRBJ2-7	NA	CSARDGGREKLNEQYF	TGCAGTGCTAGAGATGGAGGCAGGGAAAAGCTGAACGAGCAGTACTTC
15	TRBV5-1	NA	TRBJ2-7	NA	CASSLYPEASYEQYF	TGCGCCAGCAGCTTGTATCCGGAGGCCTCCTACGAGCAGTACTTC
17	TRBV27	NA	TRBJ2-1	NA	CASSPRQSSSRVNEQFF	TGTGCCAGCAGTCCACGACAAAGCTCTAGTAGGGTCAATGAGCAGTTCTTC
14	TRBV27	NA	TRBJ1-1	NA	CASSLRGARTEAFF	TGTGCCAGCAGTTTGCGGGGGGCAAGGACTGAAGCTTTCTTT
16	TRBV12-3/TRBV12-4	NA	TRBJ2-3	NA	CASSPLAPTSTDTQYF	TGTGCCAGCAGTCCCCTAGCCCCGACTAGCACAGATACGCAGTATTTT
12	TRBV5-1	NA	TRBJ2-7	NA	CASTTTLGEQYF	TGCGCCAGCACTACTACGTTGGGCGAGCAGTACTTC
17	TRBV5-1	TRBD2	TRBJ2-5	few	CASTPSGLAGGMETQYF	TGCGCCAGCACCCCTTCGGGACTAGCGGGAGGGATGGAGACCCAGTACTTC
13	TRBV29-1	TRBD1	TRBJ1-6	few	CSVRDRADSPLHF	TGCAGCGTCCGGGACAGGGCCGATTCACCCCTCCACTTT
13	TRBV18	NA	TRBJ2-3	NA	CASSPTARDTQYF	TGTGCCAGCTCACCGACAGCCCGGGATACGCAGTATTTT
16	TRBV6-5	NA	TRBJ2-7	NA	CASSPWADTEGYEQYF	TGTGCCAGCAGTCCCTGGGCGGACACCGAGGGCTACGAGCAGTACTTC
16	TRBV28	NA	TRBJ2-7	few	CASRPGHPSKGYEQYF	TGTGCCAGTCGACCGGGACACCCGTCGAAGGGCTACGAGCAGTACTTC
14	TRBV21-1	NA	TRBJ2-7	many	CASSKRTSTYEQYF	TGTGCCAGCAGCAAAAGGACTAGCACCTACGAGCAGTACTTC
16	TRBV5-1	NA	TRBJ2-5	NA	CASSFRDPQRGETQYF	TGCGCCAGCAGCTTCCGGGACCCCCAAAGGGGGGAGACCCAGTACTTC
13	TRBV25-1	NA	TRBJ2-7	NA	CASSGQGLYEQYF	TGTGCCAGCAGTGGTCAGGGGTTGTACGAGCAGTACTTC
14	TRBV9	NA	TRBJ2-4	NA	CASSVAVGANIQYF	TGTGCCAGCAGCGTAGCGGTGGGGGCGAACATTCAGTACTTC
15	TRBV4-1	NA	TRBJ2-5	few	CASSQDEGEQETQYF	TGCGCCAGCAGCCAAGATGAAGGCGAACAAGAGACCCAGTACTTC
16	TRBV7-2	NA	TRBJ2-7	NA	CASSLVGLARAYEQYF	TGTGCCAGCAGCTTAGTTGGGCTAGCAAGAGCCTACGAGCAGTACTTC
13	TRBV28	NA	TRBJ2-7	NA	CASISGPLYEQYF	TGTGCCAGCATCTCCGGGCCCCTCTACGAGCAGTACTTC
15	TRBV5-1	TRBD1	TRBJ2-1	NA	CASSPQGQGINEQFF	TGCGCCAGCAGCCCCCAAGGACAGGGGATCAATGAGCAGTTCTTC
14	TRBV11-2	NA	TRBJ2-5	few	CASSLEGPGGTQYF	TGTGCCAGCAGCTTAGAAGGGCCAGGCGGGACCCAGTACTTC
15	TRBV4-2	TRBD2	TRBJ2-3	many	CASSRTSGNTDTQYF	TGTGCCAGCAGCCGAACTAGCGGGAACACAGATACGCAGTATTTT
16	TRBV5-1	NA	TRBJ1-1	NA	CASSSRGGHTNTEAFF	TGCGCCAGCAGCTCTCGTGGGGGGCATACGAACACTGAAGCTTTCTTT
16	TRBV27	TRBD2	TRBJ2-1	many	CASSAGLAGIYNEQFF	TGTGCCAGCAGCGCGGGACTAGCGGGGATTTACAATGAGCAGTTCTTC
12	TRBV5-6	NA	TRBJ2-1	NA	CASSMNQNEQFF	TGTGCCAGCAGCATGAATCAGAATGAGCAGTTCTTC
15	TRBV5-1	NA	TRBJ2-7	NA	CASSSGDKMVYEQYF	TGCGCCAGCAGCTCCGGGGACAAAATGGTCTACGAGCAGTACTTC
16	TRBV12-3/TRBV12-4	TRBD1	TRBJ1-5	NA	CASSKGQLRLGQPQHF	TGTGCCAGCAGTAAGGGACAGCTCAGGTTAGGACAGCCCCAGCATTTT
14	TRBV10-3	NA	TRBJ2-5	NA	CAISESRGQETQYF	TGTGCCATCAGTGAGTCCAGGGGCCAAGAGACCCAGTACTTC
16	TRBV6-5	NA	TRBJ2-1	few	CASSLRGAGSSYEQFF	TGTGCCAGCAGTCTCCGAGGGGCGGGGAGCAGTTATGAGCAGTTCTTC
14	TRBV7-9	NA	TRBJ1-1	once	CASSKTGPNTEAFF	TGTGCCAGCAGCAAAACAGGGCCGAACACTGAAGCTTTCTTT
14	TRBV7-3	NA	TRBJ2-4	NA	CASSLRASENIQYF	TGTGCCAGCAGCTTAAGGGCTTCGGAAAACATTCAGTACTTC
15	TRBV20-1	NA	TRBJ2-1	many	CSARDFRERNNEQFF	TGCAGTGCTAGAGATTTTAGGGAGAGGAACAATGAGCAGTTCTTC
14	TRBV5-5	NA	TRBJ2-3	once	CASSVLPVRDTQYF	TGTGCCAGCAGTGTGCTACCGGTTCGGGATACGCAGTATTTT
11	TRBV29-1	NA	TRBJ1-2	NA	CSVQGLGGYTF	TGCAGCGTCCAGGGACTGGGTGGCTACACCTTC
22	TRBV15	TRBD2	TRBJ2-2	NA	CATSRGNKGRLAGGLNTGELFF	TGTGCCACCAGCAGAGGAAATAAGGGCAGACTAGCGGGAGGACTGAACACCGGGGAGCTGTTTTTT
15	TRBV24-1	TRBD1	TRBJ2-5	NA	CATSDPLTGKETQYF	TGTGCCACCAGTGATCCCCTGACAGGGAAAGAGACCCAGTACTTC
15	TRBV7-6	NA	TRBJ2-1	few	CASSPPLGSYNEQFF	TGTGCCAGCAGCCCCCCCTTGGGGAGTTACAATGAGCAGTTCTTC
15	TRBV9	TRBD2	TRBJ2-1	many	CASSVGPSGSPKQFF	TGTGCCAGCAGCGTTGGCCCTAGCGGGAGTCCAAAACAGTTCTTC